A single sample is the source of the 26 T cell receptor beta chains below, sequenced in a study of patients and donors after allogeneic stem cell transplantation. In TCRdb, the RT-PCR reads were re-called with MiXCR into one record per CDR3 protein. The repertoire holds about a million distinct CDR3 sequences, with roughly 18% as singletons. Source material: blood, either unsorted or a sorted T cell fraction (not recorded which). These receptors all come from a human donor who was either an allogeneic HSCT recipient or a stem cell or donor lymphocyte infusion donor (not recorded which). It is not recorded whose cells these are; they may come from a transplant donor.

CDR3 nucleotide sequence: TGTGCCAGCAGCTCATCCGGGACAGCCTTCAATCAGCCCCAGCATTTT. It specifies CASSSSGTAFNQPQHF. The V call is TRBV5-6, the J call TRBJ1-5; 7 nucleotides agree with TRBD1. Germline lookup yields CDR1 SGHDT and CDR2 YYEEEE. After removal of 3 bases from V and 3 bases from J, the junction contained 9 bases not matched to a gene. The length of the CDR3 is 16 residues. Based on the CDR3 plus reference TRBV5-6 and TRBJ1-5, the full variable domain is DAGVTQSPTHLIKTRGQQVTLRCSPKSGHDTVSWYQQALGQGPQFIFQYYEEEERQRGNFPDRFSGHQFPNYSSELNVNALLLGDSALYLCASSSSGTAFNQPQHFGDGTRLSIL.

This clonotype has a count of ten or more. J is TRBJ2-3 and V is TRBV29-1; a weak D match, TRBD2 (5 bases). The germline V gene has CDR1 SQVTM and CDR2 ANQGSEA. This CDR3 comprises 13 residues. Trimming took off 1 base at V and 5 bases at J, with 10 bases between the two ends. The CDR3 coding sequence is TGCAGCGTTGAAGCGGGAAGGAAAGATACGCAGTATTTT. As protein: CSVEAGRKDTQYF.

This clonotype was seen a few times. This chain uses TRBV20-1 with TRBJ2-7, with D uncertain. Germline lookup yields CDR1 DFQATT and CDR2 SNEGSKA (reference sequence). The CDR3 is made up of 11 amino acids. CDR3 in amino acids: CSPQSPLEQYF. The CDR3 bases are TGCAGCCCTCAAAGTCCTCTCGAGCAGTACTTC.

CDR3 region: CASRLDRPTEAFF. DNA for the CDR3: TGTGCCAGCAGACTAGACAGGCCCACTGAAGCTTTCTTT. The chain joins TRBV6-1 to TRBJ1-1; a possible D gene is TRBD1 (6 bases). This CDR3 spans 13 amino acids. Deletions cut 6 bases from V and 4 bases from J, with 12 bases between. Germline loops: CDR1 MNHNS, CDR2 SASEGT.

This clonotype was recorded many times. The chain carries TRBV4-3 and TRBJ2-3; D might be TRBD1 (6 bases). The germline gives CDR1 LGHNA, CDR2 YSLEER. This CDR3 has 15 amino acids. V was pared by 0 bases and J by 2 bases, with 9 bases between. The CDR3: CASSQEQGLTDTQYF. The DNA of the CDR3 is TGCGCCAGCAGCCAAGAACAGGGCCTCACAGATACGCAGTATTTT.

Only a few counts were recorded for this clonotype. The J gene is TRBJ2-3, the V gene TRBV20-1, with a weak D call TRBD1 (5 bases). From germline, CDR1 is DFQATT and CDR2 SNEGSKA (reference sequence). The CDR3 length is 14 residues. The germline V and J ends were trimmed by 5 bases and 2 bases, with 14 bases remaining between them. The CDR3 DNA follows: TGCAGTGCTCCGGACAAGCCCTCCACAGATACGCAGTATTTT. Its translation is CSAPDKPSTDTQYF.

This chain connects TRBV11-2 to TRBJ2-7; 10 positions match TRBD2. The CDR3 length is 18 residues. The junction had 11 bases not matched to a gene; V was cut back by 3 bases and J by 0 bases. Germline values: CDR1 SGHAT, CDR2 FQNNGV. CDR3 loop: CASSLMASGGLSSYEQYF. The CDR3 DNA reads TGTGCCAGCAGCTTGATGGCTAGCGGGGGCCTTAGCTCCTACGAGCAGTACTTC. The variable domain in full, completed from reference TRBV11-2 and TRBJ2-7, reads EAGVAQSPRYKIIEKRQSVAFWCNPISGHATLYWYQQILGQGPKLLIQFQNNGVVDDSQLPKDRFSAERLKGVDSTLKIQPAKLEDSAVYLCASSLMASGGLSSYEQYFGPGTRLTVT.

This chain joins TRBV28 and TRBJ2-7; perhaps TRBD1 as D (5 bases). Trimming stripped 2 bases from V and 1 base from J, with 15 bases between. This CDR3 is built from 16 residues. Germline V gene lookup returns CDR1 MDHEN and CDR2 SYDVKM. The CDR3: CASSLISGAGSYEQYF. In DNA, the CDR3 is TGTGCCAGCAGTTTAATCTCTGGGGCCGGATCCTACGAGCAGTACTTC.

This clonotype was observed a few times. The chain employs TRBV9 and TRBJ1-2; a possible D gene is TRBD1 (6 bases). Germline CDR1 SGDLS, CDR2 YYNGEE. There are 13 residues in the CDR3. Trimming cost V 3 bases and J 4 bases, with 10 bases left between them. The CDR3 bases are TGTGCCAGCAGCGAAGAGACAGGCTATGGCTACACCTTC. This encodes CASSEETGYGYTF.

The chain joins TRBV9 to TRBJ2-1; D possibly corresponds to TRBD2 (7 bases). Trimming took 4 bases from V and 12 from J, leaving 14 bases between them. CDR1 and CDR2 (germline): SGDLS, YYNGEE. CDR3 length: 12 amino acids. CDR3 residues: CASSTPRGGQFF. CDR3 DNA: TGTGCCAGCAGCACCCCGAGGGGGGGGCAGTTCTTC.

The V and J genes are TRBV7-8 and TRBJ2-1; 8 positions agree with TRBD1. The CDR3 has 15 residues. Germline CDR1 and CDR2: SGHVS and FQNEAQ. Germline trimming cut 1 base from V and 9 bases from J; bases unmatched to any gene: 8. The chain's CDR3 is CASSLEWQGAFEQFF. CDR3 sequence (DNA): TGTGCCAGCAGCTTAGAATGGCAGGGGGCCTTTGAGCAGTTCTTC.

The CDR3 protein is CSARRDSTNTEAFF. DNA of the CDR3: TGCAGTGCTAGACGTGACTCAACGAACACTGAAGCTTTCTTT. The V and J genes are TRBV20-1 and TRBJ1-1; D is unclear. Germline CDR1 reads DFQATT; CDR2 reads SNEGSKA (reference sequence). The V gene lost 2 bases and the J gene lost 1 base, with 11 bases spanning the gap. The CDR3 runs 14 residues.

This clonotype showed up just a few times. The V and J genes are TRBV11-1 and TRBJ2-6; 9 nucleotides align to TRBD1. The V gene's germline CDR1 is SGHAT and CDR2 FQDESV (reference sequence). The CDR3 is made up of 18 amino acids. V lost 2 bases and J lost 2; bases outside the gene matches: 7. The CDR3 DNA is TGTGCCAGCAGCTTATACCGGGACAGGGTCGCTGGGGCCAACGTCCTGACTTTC. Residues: CASSLYRDRVAGANVLTF.

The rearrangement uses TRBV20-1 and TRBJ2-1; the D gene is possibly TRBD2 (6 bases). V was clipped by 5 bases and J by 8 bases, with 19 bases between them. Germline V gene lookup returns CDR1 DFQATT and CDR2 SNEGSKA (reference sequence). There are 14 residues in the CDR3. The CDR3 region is CSAHLEGGGYEQFF. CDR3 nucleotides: TGCAGTGCTCACTTGGAGGGAGGCGGATATGAGCAGTTCTTC.

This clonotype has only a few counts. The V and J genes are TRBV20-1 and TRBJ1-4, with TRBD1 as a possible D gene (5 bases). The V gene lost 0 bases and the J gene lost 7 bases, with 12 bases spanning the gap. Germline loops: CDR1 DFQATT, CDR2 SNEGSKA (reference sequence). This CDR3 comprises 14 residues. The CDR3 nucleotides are TGCAGTGCTAGAGAGGGGCGCTTAGGTGAAAAACTGTTTTTT. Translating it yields CSAREGRLGEKLFF.

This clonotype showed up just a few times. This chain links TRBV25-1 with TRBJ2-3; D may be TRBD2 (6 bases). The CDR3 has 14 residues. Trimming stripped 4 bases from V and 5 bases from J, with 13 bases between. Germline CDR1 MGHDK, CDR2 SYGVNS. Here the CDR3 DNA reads TGTGCCAGCAGTGTAGGACTACCCGGAGATACGCAGTATTTT. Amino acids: CASSVGLPGDTQYF.

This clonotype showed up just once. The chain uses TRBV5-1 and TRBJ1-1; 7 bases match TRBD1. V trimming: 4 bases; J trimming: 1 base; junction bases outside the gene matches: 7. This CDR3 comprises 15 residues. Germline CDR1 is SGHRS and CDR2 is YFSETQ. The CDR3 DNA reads TGCGCCAGCAGCAATTCACAGGGGTGGAACACTGAAGCTTTCTTT. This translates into CASSNSQGWNTEAFF.

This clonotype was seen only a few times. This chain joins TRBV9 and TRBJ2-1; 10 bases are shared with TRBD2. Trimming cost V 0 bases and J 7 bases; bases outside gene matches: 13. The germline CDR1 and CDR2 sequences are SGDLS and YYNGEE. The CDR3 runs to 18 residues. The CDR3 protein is CASSVAPSGSPSRNEQFF. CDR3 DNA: TGTGCCAGCAGCGTAGCCCCTAGCGGGAGCCCTTCCCGGAATGAGCAGTTCTTC.

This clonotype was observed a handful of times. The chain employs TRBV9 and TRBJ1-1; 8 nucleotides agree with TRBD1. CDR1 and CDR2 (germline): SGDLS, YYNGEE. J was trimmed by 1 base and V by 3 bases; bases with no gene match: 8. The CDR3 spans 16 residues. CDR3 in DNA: TGTGCCAGCAGCGGAACCGGGACAGGCCCGAACACTGAAGCTTTCTTT. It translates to CASSGTGTGPNTEAFF.

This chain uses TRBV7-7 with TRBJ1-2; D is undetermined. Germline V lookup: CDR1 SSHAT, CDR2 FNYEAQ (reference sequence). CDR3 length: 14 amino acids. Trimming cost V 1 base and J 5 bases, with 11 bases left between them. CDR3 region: CASSLEGRRYGYTF. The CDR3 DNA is TGTGCCAGCAGCTTAGAAGGGAGGAGGTATGGCTACACCTTC.

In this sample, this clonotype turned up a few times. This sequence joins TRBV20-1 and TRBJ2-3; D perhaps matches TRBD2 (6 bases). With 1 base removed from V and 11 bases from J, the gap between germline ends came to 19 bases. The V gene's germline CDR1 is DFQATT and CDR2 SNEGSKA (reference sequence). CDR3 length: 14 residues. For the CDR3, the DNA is TGCAGTGCTAGAGTCGTCGGGACTGACCGCCTGCAGTATTTT. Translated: CSARVVGTDRLQYF.

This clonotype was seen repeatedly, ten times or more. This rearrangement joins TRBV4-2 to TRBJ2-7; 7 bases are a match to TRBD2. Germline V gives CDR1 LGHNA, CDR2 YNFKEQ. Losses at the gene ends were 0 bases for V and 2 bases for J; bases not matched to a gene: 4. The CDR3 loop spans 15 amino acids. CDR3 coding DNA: TGTGCCAGCAGCCAAGAAGCTAGCGGACCCTACGAGCAGTACTTC. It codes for CASSQEASGPYEQYF.

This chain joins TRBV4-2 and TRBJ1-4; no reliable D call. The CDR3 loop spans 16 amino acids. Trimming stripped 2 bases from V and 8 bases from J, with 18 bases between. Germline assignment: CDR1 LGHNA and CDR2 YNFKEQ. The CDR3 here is CASSQWERGTEEKLFF. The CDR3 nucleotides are TGTGCCAGCAGCCAATGGGAACGGGGAACGGAGGAAAAACTGTTTTTT.

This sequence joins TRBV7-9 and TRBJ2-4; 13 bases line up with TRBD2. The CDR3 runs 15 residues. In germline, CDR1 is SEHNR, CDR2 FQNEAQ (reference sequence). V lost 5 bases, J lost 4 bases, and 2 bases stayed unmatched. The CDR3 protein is CASSPTSGRKNIQYF. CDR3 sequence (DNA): TGTGCCAGCAGCCCGACTAGCGGGAGGAAAAACATTCAGTACTTC.

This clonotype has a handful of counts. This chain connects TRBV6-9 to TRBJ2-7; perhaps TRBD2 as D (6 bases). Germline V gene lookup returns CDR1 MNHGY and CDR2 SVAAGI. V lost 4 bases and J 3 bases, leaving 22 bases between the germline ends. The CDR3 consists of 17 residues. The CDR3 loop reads CASSCPPTLATCYEQYF. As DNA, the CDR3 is TGTGCCAGCAGTTGCCCCCCTACACTAGCTACGTGCTACGAGCAGTACTTC.

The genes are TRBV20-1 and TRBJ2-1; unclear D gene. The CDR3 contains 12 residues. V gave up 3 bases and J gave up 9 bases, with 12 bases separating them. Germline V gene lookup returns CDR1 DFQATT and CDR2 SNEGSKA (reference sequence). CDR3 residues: CSARPPGREQFF. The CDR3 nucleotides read TGCAGTGCTAGGCCCCCCGGCCGTGAGCAGTTCTTC.